These T cell receptor beta chains were read from a single sample in a study of blood T cells in healthy people across ages. Each CDR3 protein is one row after TCRdb ran MiXCR on the 5' RACE reads. The data hold fewer than 2 million distinct CDR3 sequences, with about two fifths observed a single time. Sequencing was performed on blood. These receptors were taken from a human donor in good health. Each CDR3 is given with its conserved first and last residue.

V gene	J gene	CDR3 protein
TRBV7-9	TRBJ2-3	CANSLGHTGNADTQYF
TRBV30	TRBJ1-1	CAWTSGAPTEAFF
TRBV13	.	CASSREIGGGSEQYF
TRBV7-6	TRBJ1-1	CASSANRGRGNTEAFF
TRBV6-2/TRBV6-3	TRBJ1-6	CASNEGRYNSPLHF
TRBV9	TRBJ2-1	CASSRNNEQFF
TRBV7-2	TRBJ2-5	CASSLAPQIQETQYF
TRBV6-6	.	CASSYLKGVEQYF
TRBV7-2	TRBJ2-1	CASSLAAGGLDNEQFF
TRBV3-1	TRBJ1-2	CASSQNPDSFGYGYTF
TRBV29-1	TRBJ2-3	CSVGSLAGGPRYGDTQYF
TRBV5-1	TRBJ2-1	CASSLARLAGGWNEQFF
TRBV7-6	TRBJ2-2	CASSFMAALRTGELFF
TRBV2	TRBJ2-1	CASSSPPGPSGDEQFF
TRBV5-1	TRBJ2-3	CASSLEASALMDTQYF
TRBV12-3/TRBV12-4	TRBJ1-6	CASSTGLSSYNSPLHF
TRBV6-2/TRBV6-3	TRBJ2-5	CASSSTAGGGTYQETQYF
TRBV7-9	TRBJ1-4	CASSYHPTGPGGEKLFF
TRBV7-8	TRBJ2-7	CASTIGAGLSYEQYF
TRBV12-3/TRBV12-4	TRBJ1-5	CASSIGTYNQPQHF
TRBV20-1	TRBJ2-5	CSAKIPGTRAQETQYF
TRBV20-1	TRBJ1-2	CSARTDEMEFNYGYTF
TRBV5-1	TRBJ2-5	CASSLAFTDFPKETQYF
TRBV25-1	TRBJ2-5	CATQYRGGLETQYF
TRBV7-2	TRBJ2-4	CASSEGGDIQYF
TRBV4-1	TRBJ2-5	CASSQKTGDAETQYF
TRBV15	TRBJ1-2	CATSRDRWTGHDGYTF
TRBV4-2	TRBJ2-1	CASNQLSGGQKNEQFF
TRBV10-3	TRBJ1-4	CAISRDPGTNEKLFF
TRBV12-3/TRBV12-4	TRBJ2-7	CASSLGGGGAYEQYF
TRBV18	TRBJ2-1	CASSGQGSNEQFF
TRBV5-1	TRBJ1-5	CASSRLWPQHF
TRBV7-8	TRBJ2-1	CASSLPMGLIGNEQFF
TRBV4-3	TRBJ1-1	CASSQEGAILNTEAFF
TRBV11-2	TRBJ2-5	CTSSLLGGGSQETQYF
TRBV6-1	TRBJ1-1	CAGAVLRYTEAFF
TRBV5-1	TRBJ2-3	CASAPTSVATDTQYF
TRBV2	TRBJ1-2	CASSRQNQLNYGYTF
TRBV6-5	TRBJ2-3	CVSSYTPGQGLTDTQYF
TRBV28	TRBJ1-2	CASSRQGLLLYGYTF
TRBV7-9	TRBJ2-5	CASSLTGYQETQYF
TRBV29-1	TRBJ1-2	CSAEGDNYGYTF
TRBV14	TRBJ1-1	CASSQLLNTEAFF
TRBV7-6	TRBJ2-1	CASSPGDRAHSSEQFF
TRBV7-2	TRBJ2-5	CASRGKTQYF
TRBV7-3	TRBJ2-3	CASSFGTALTDTQYF
TRBV7-2	TRBJ2-1	CASSLSAGGYSYNEQFF
TRBV15	TRBJ1-2	CATSIDQMPWGYGYTF
TRBV20-1	TRBJ2-3	CSVQAFADTQYF
TRBV12-3/TRBV12-4	TRBJ2-6	CASSSANVLTF
TRBV6-5	TRBJ1-1	CASSYGLKAFF
TRBV28	TRBJ2-1	CASSLSLAGNNEQFF
TRBV10-3	TRBJ1-2	CAISGQGYNYGYTF
TRBV5-1	TRBJ2-7	CASSLEGHPSYEQYF
TRBV7-2	.	CTSSPDRGGYEQYF